These 5 T cell receptor delta chains were all obtained from the same sample, sequenced in a study of TRDV2 sequences in healthy donors (dated by TCRdb to the early 2020s). Receptors were amplified or captured by PCR. The instrument was an Illumina MiSeq. TCRdb recomputed clones from the public reads with CATT; identical DNA rows were then combined. Present in this sample are about 1,600 delta-chain clones, 16% of which were seen just once. Jointly, the top ten make up less than 65% of the sample. Material: Vd2+ gamma-delta T cells from blood. In the paper's terms, the cell subset or site label means: TCR Vdelta2-expressing (gamma9delta2) T cells. The receptors derive from a human donor in good health.

This clone turned up a few times. The chain employs TRDV2 and TRDJ1; 9 nucleotides match TRDD3. The V segment lost 3 bases and the J segment 11 bases; nucleotides outside the gene matches: 18. This CDR3 region has 16 residues. Germline CDR1 reads GEAIGNYY; CDR2 reads EKD. The CDR3 sequence is CACDRLLGEITPRLIF. CDR3 DNA sequence: TGTGCCTGTGACCGCTTACTGGGGGAGATAACACCTCGGCTCATCTTT.

The chain links TRDV2 to TRDJ3, with 12 positions matching TRDD3. Germline V gene lookup returns CDR1 GEAIGNYY and CDR2 EKD. CDR3 size: 13 residues. The CDR3 bases are TGTGCTGGGTACTGGGGGATACCGGGACAGATGTTTTTC. Protein: CAGYWGIPGQMFF.

The sample holds a few counts of this clone. The likely explanation is a read error, given a far larger clone one base away. This specimen includes other DNA sequences encoding the same CDR3. This chain joins TRDV2 and TRDJ1; 10 nucleotides agree with TRDD3. Per the germline V gene, CDR1 is GEAIGNYY and CDR2 is EKD. The CDR3 contains 16 residues. The CDR3 protein is CACDTLGDRDTDKLIF. CDR3 DNA: TGTGCCTGTGACACCCTGGGGGATAGGGACACCGACAAACTCATCTTT.

This clone was detected only a few times. V and J are TRDV2 and TRDJ1; TRDD3 matches 11 bases. Germline CDR1 and CDR2: GEAIGNYY and EKD. This CDR3 spans 18 amino acids. Germline trimming cut 3 bases from V and 4 bases from J; bases unmatched to any gene: 15. The CDR3 nucleotides read TGTGCCTGTGACCGCTTACTGGGGGATATTCAACCGAACGATAAACTCATCTTT. This gives the protein CACDRLLGDIQPNDKLIF.

Only a few counts were recorded for this clone. This DNA translates differently at residue 13 from the TCRdb protein, which is that of a much larger clone; a read error is likely, and the protein shown is the DNA's own translation. The chain is built from TRDV2 and TRDJ1; the match to TRDD3 covers 9 bases. Trimming took 1 base from V and 3 from J; bases not matched to a gene: 14. Germline CDR1 GEAIGNYY, CDR2 EKD. This CDR3 has 18 amino acids. The CDR3 sequence: CACDTLRQTGGPPDKLIF. The CDR3 DNA is TGTGCCTGTGACACTCTGCGTCAGACTGGGGGACCCCCCGATAAACTCATCTTT.